This T cell receptor beta chain was identified in a study of T cells after yellow fever vaccination. The study, taken as a whole, reports: Some clonotypes, a small share, were shared between CD4 and CD8 compartments.

TCRdb re-called the 5' RACE reads with MiXCR, one entry per CDR3 protein. The sample gives a few hundred thousand distinct CDR3 sequences, around 8.1% of which show up once; approximately 15% is in the top ten. CDR3 size: 12 residues. Between the trimmed V and J ends, which lost 7 bases and 5 bases, there was a span of 11 bases. Germline CDR1 and CDR2: MDHEN and SYDVKM. To note about this clonotype: Its antigen is as yet unknown.

The sequence came from a man between 18 and 29 years old who received the YFV17D yellow fever vaccine. This rearrangement joins TRBV28 to TRBJ1-2; D is possibly TRBD1 (5 bases). Material: PBMCs, obtained roughly 47 days after the first yellow fever vaccination. The CDR3 sequence is CASTVGGYGYTF. Written as DNA, the CDR3 is TGTGCCAGCACCGTTGGGGGTTATGGCTACACCTTC.